These 27 T cell receptor beta chains were all obtained from the same sample, sequenced in a study of CXCR3-negative and CXCR3-positive naive CD8 T cells (dated by TCRdb to about 2019). The listed sequencing device is NextSeq 550. The Human TCR Profiling Kit (MiLaboratory) was used to make UMI-labeled 5' RACE TRB cDNA libraries. Following TCRdb reprocessing, every CDR3 protein sequence forms one entry, and DNA is not provided. The data table for this sample lists about 43,000 distinct CDR3 sequences. About 11% of the sample is taken by the ten largest. Sequencing used memory CD8+ T cells from blood. What the cell subset or site label conveys for this sample: conventional CD8+ memory T cells (TMEM), sorted as controls. These receptors originate from a human donor in good health. Some clones in this sample may be carry-over from other donors' samples.

The V gene is TRBV29-1, the J gene TRBJ1-1; TCRdb's D gene call, TRBD1, goes unchecked for lack of DNA. Germline V gene data show CDR1 as SQVTM and CDR2 as ANQGSEA. The CDR3 loop spans 16 amino acids. CDR3 sequence reads: CSGSAAGGDRATEAFF.

The genes are TRBV27 and TRBJ1-2; TCRdb proposes TRBD1, but this gene call is untestable without DNA. Germline loops: CDR1 MNHEY, CDR2 SMNVEV (reference sequence). CDR3 length: 15 amino acids. The CDR3 reads CASSLRPAPGAGYTF.

The chain joins TRBV11-2 to TRBJ2-1. CDR1 and CDR2 from the germline V gene are SGHAT and FQNNGV. The CDR3 spans 14 residues. The CDR3 reads CASSSLRVRDEQFF.

This sequence joins TRBV7-2 and TRBJ2-4; lacking DNA, the TRBD2 call made by TCRdb goes unchecked. This CDR3 has 17 amino acids. Germline loops: CDR1 SGHTA, CDR2 FQGNSA. CDR3 sequence reads: CATEIPSGRAAKNIQYF.

CDR3 amino acids: CASSQDRIGQLNTEAFF. The chain has TRBV4-3 and TRBJ1-1; TCRdb picks TRBD1, but there is no DNA to check that call. The CDR3 contains 17 residues. Germline CDR1 is LGHNA and CDR2 is YSLEER.

The chain is built from TRBV7-8 and TRBJ2-7; TCRdb returns TRBD1, unconfirmable since there is no DNA. Germline-derived CDR1 and CDR2 are SGHVS and FQNEAQ. This CDR3 spans 17 amino acids. CDR3 in amino acids: CASSLGGGGDISYEQYF.

V usage is TRBV7-8 and J usage is TRBJ1-1. The germline gives CDR1 SGHVS, CDR2 FQNEAQ. This CDR3 is built from 14 residues. This chain's CDR3 is CASSLGKGSTEAFF.

V usage is TRBV12-3 or TRBV12-4 and J usage is TRBJ2-4. CDR3 size: 14 residues. The CDR3 loop is CASSRRIAKNIQYF.

This chain connects TRBV28 to TRBJ2-1; TCRdb names TRBD1, which stays unverified in the absence of DNA. This CDR3 is built from 14 residues. Germline lookup yields CDR1 MDHEN and CDR2 SYDVKM. CDR3: CASSFRDNTYEQYF. Based on the CDR3 plus reference TRBV28 and TRBJ2-1, the full variable domain is DVKVTQSSRYLVKRTGEKVFLECVQDMDHENMFWYRQDPGLGLRLIYFSYDVKMKEKGDIPEGYSVSREKKERFSLILESASTNQTSMYLCASSFRDNTYEQYFGPGTRLTVL.

The chain carries TRBV7-6 and TRBJ1-1; TCRdb indicates TRBD1, and absent DNA this call remains unverified. The CDR3 is made up of 18 amino acids. The germline CDR1 and CDR2 sequences are SGHVS and FNYEAQ. The CDR3 region is CASSLEPGQGILNTEAFF.

Considering frequency, this clonotype is medium-sized. The CDR3 protein is CASSLGTRTEAFF. This chain uses TRBV7-6 with TRBJ1-1. The CDR3 extends over 13 amino acids. Per germline, CDR1 SGHVS and CDR2 FNYEAQ.

V usage is TRBV6-2 or TRBV6-3 and J usage is TRBJ2-1. Germline V gene lookup returns CDR1 MNHEY and CDR2 SVGEGT. The CDR3 runs 14 residues. The CDR3 spells CASSQWDSYNEQFF.

V and J are TRBV20-1 and TRBJ2-5. The germline gives CDR1 DFQATT, CDR2 SNEGSKA (reference sequence). CDR3 size: 12 residues. The CDR3 region is CSARDGVETQYF.

The chain couples TRBV4-2 to TRBJ1-1; without DNA, the TCRdb call of TRBD1 cannot be checked. The length of the CDR3 is 18 residues. Germline-derived CDR1 and CDR2 are LGHNA and YNFKEQ. This CDR3 reads CASSQEFGAGGLFTEAFF.

The V and J genes are TRBV4-1 and TRBJ1-1. The CDR3 extends over 13 amino acids. The germline V gene has CDR1 MGHRA and CDR2 YSYEKL. The CDR3: CASSRPAQTEAFF.

J is TRBJ2-7 and V is TRBV12-3 or TRBV12-4; the D gene TCRdb calls, TRBD1, cannot be checked with no DNA. The CDR3 loop spans 14 amino acids. The chain's CDR3 is CASSNRDRASEQYF.

The chain links TRBV27 to TRBJ2-1; TCRdb outputs TRBD2, but without DNA this stays unchecked. This CDR3 is 15 amino acids long. Germline CDR1 MNHEY, CDR2 SMNVEV (reference sequence). The chain's CDR3 is CASSLSGAGYNEQFF.

The gene calls are TRBV6-2 or TRBV6-3 and TRBJ2-4. Germline CDR1 MNHEY, CDR2 SVGEGT. The length of the CDR3 is 15 residues. CDR3 loop: CASSYSDLAKNIQYF.

This sequence joins TRBV4-1 and TRBJ2-1; no DNA is available, so the TRBD1 call from TCRdb remains unchecked. The CDR3 totals 17 residues. Germline V lookup: CDR1 MGHRA, CDR2 YSYEKL. Here the CDR3 reads CASSQDLPVRDDNEQFF.

The chain links TRBV6-5 to TRBJ2-2; checking the TCRdb D call of TRBD2 is not possible without DNA. The CDR3 is made up of 17 amino acids. Germline-derived CDR1 and CDR2 are MNHEY and SVGAGI. The CDR3 region is CASSYSQDTLRIGELFF.

The chain employs TRBV15 and TRBJ1-4; the D call from TCRdb, TRBD1, cannot be confirmed without DNA. CDR1 is LNHNV, CDR2 YYDKDF, per germline (reference sequence). The CDR3 length is 15 residues. The CDR3 protein is CATSRGAGEVEKLFF.

This chain links TRBV7-6 with TRBJ1-1; absent DNA, TCRdb's TRBD1 call cannot be checked. Germline lookup yields CDR1 SGHVS and CDR2 FNYEAQ. The CDR3 sequence is 14 residues long. CDR3 sequence reads: CASSLGTYGTEAFF.

This chain uses TRBV11-2 with TRBJ2-1; absent DNA, TCRdb's TRBD1 call cannot be checked. Germline V gene sequence: CDR1 SGHAT, CDR2 FQNNGV. This CDR3 comprises 13 residues. CDR3 in amino acids: CASRGGTDNEQFF.

The V gene is TRBV4-3, the J gene TRBJ2-2; TCRdb names TRBD2, which stays unverified in the absence of DNA. Germline V gives CDR1 LGHNA, CDR2 YSLEER. CDR3 length equals 15 residues. The CDR3 spells CASSPSGVYTGELFF.

V gene TRBV7-9 combines with J gene TRBJ2-5; the D gene TCRdb calls, TRBD2, cannot be checked with no DNA. CDR3 length equals 13 residues. The germline gives CDR1 SEHNR, CDR2 FQNEAQ (reference sequence). CDR3 sequence: CASSFPSWETQYF.

The CDR3 region is CASSYSLALIAKNIQYF. The chain carries TRBV6-6 and TRBJ2-4. This CDR3 is built from 17 residues. The germline V gene has CDR1 MNHNY and CDR2 SVGAGI (reference sequence).

The chain has TRBV29-1 and TRBJ2-7; the TCRdb call, TRBD2, lacks DNA for checking. From germline, CDR1 is SQVTM and CDR2 ANQGSEA. The CDR3 is made up of 16 amino acids. The CDR3: CSVEEGTPSGLSEQYF.